The following is a T cell receptor beta chain sequence with its context. The sample belongs to a study of OX40 agonist ivuxolimab in advanced cancers. The junction had 8 bases not matched to a gene; V was cut back by 9 bases and J by 5 bases. CDR1 and CDR2 (germline): MNHEY, SVGAGI. This CDR3 comprises 14 residues. Peripheral blood came from all dose cohorts at three timepoints. The table came from immunoSEQ multiplex PCR; TCRdb's copy has only in-frame clones and leaves some out. Among about 20,000 clones listed, roughly 89% were seen once. This material consisted of CD4+ or CD8+ T cells sorted from blood, taken in a trial of the OX40 agonist ivuxolimab. V is TRBV6-5 and J is TRBJ2-5; 11 bases align to TRBD2. The receptor was isolated from an adult with an advanced solid tumor such as melanoma, head and neck, liver or kidney cancer. The CDR3 DNA is TGTGCCAGTGGGACTAGCGGCCCCAGGGAGACCCAGTACTTC. This gives the protein CASGTSGPRETQYF.